The 30 T cell receptor beta chains presented below share a single source sample, sequenced in a study of early T cells in non-severe SARS-CoV-2 infection (dated by TCRdb to about 2021). Library method: 5' RACE. Sequencing was carried out with a NextSeq 500. TCRdb reprocessing: public reads trimmed at Q25 with fastp, clones called with MiXCR, in-frame beta chains kept. Every CDR3 protein is listed once, alongside the most common genes and DNA of its rows. Recorded for this sample are about 98,000 distinct CDR3 sequences; 14% of them occurred a single time. Jointly, the top ten make up roughly 6.4% of the sample. Sequencing was carried out using whole blood. These receptors were taken from an adult who was a healthcare worker with PCR-confirmed SARS-CoV-2 infection or an uninfected control (not recorded which).

This clonotype came up many times. The chain recombines TRBV27 with TRBJ1-2; D gene ambiguous. Germline V gene data show CDR1 as MNHEY and CDR2 as SMNVEV (reference sequence). V was cut by 2 bases and J by 2 bases, with 6 bases left in between. This CDR3 is 13 amino acids long. Here the CDR3 DNA reads TGTGCCAGCAGTTTAGGTCGAAACTATGGCTACACCTTC. It yields the protein CASSLGRNYGYTF.

This clonotype was picked up a small number of times. The chain links TRBV27 to TRBJ1-1; 8 bases line up with TRBD1. The length of the CDR3 is 14 residues. The V segment lost 5 bases and the J segment 6 bases; nucleotides outside the gene matches: 8. Germline V CDR1 and CDR2: MNHEY, SMNVEV (reference sequence). The CDR3: CASSPTGAGAEAFF. The CDR3 bases are TGTGCCAGCAGTCCGACAGGGGCGGGGGCTGAAGCTTTCTTT.

This clonotype was counted many times. V is TRBV19 and J is TRBJ2-3; D is ambiguous. The CDR3 length is 15 residues. V was pared by 1 base and J by 2 bases, with 10 bases between. Germline V gene data show CDR1 as LNHDA and CDR2 as SQIVND (reference sequence). The CDR3 loop reads CASSIGDTVTDTQYF. The CDR3 DNA is TGTGCCAGTAGTATAGGCGACACAGTCACAGATACGCAGTATTTT.

This clonotype has at least ten counts. V usage is TRBV7-7 and J usage is TRBJ2-3; weak D call: TRBD2 (7 bases). The V gene lost 5 bases and the J gene lost 4 bases, with 13 bases spanning the gap. The CDR3 extends over 14 amino acids. Germline CDR1 reads SSHAT; CDR2 reads FNYEAQ (reference sequence). For the CDR3, the DNA is TGTGCCAGCAGCCACAGGGCGGGGGCAGATACGCAGTATTTT. Translation gives CASSHRAGADTQYF.

This clonotype was picked up a small number of times. The CDR3 loop is CASRFGGSYEQYF. Written as DNA, the CDR3 is TGTGCCAGCAGATTTGGGGGATCCTACGAGCAGTACTTC. This chain uses TRBV6-1 with TRBJ2-7; D is possibly TRBD1 or TRBD2 (5 bases each). This CDR3 is 13 amino acids long. V gave up 6 bases and J gave up 1 base, with 10 bases separating them. CDR1 is MNHNS and CDR2 is SASEGT in the germline V gene.

This clonotype was counted only a few times. This rearrangement joins TRBV19 to TRBJ2-7; TRBD1 aligns across 7 bases. This CDR3 spans 13 amino acids. The trim removed 9 bases at V and 2 bases at J, leaving 7 bases unmatched. The germline V gene has CDR1 LNHDA and CDR2 SQIVND (reference sequence). The CDR3 nucleotides are TGTGCCAGGGGAAACAGGGGCGCCTACGAGCAGTACTTC. Its protein product is CARGNRGAYEQYF.

The V call is TRBV6-1, the J call TRBJ1-5; tentatively, D is TRBD1 (5 bases). The CDR3 has 13 residues. Germline-derived CDR1 and CDR2 are MNHNS and SASEGT. V shed 8 bases and J shed 3 bases, with 11 bases lying between them. The CDR3 nucleotides read TGTGCCAGCGGGGACCTTACCAATCAGCCCCAGCATTTT. This translates into CASGDLTNQPQHF.

As for this clonotype: The junction departs from germline at one end; a sequencing error may be responsible. This chain connects TRBV4-1 to TRBJ2-5, with D unclear. The CDR3 is 12 amino acids. Germline-derived CDR1 and CDR2 are MGHRA and YSYEKL. The CDR3 DNA reads TGCGCCAGCAGCCAAGAGGGTACCGGCCCGGACTTC. This encodes CASSQEGTGPDF.

J is TRBJ1-1 and V is TRBV2; D gene uncertain. CDR1 is SNHLY and CDR2 is FYNNEI in the germline V gene. This CDR3 region has 11 residues. V was trimmed by 1 base and J by 11 bases, leaving 8 bases between them. The CDR3 reads CASSEGGWAFF. In DNA, the CDR3 is TGTGCCAGCAGTGAAGGGGGTTGGGCTTTCTTT.

V is TRBV10-3 and J is TRBJ2-5; 10 positions agree with TRBD1. CDR1 and CDR2 from the germline V gene are ENHRY and SYGVKD. The CDR3 contains 14 residues. V was pared by 8 bases and J by 4 bases, with 7 bases of the junction left unmatched. The CDR3 bases are TGTGCCATCGGGGACAGGGGATCAGGAGAGACCCAGTACTTC. It specifies CAIGDRGSGETQYF.

The table lists this clonotype with a few counts. This chain connects TRBV11-2 to TRBJ2-2; no clear D. The CDR3 has 17 amino acids. Looked up from germline, CDR1 is SGHAT and CDR2 is FQNNGV. The V and J ends lost 1 base and 6 bases respectively, with 18 bases between them. The CDR3 sequence is CASSLAGPPGKPGELFF. The CDR3, as DNA: TGTGCCAGCAGCTTAGCCGGGCCCCCTGGCAAACCCGGGGAGCTGTTTTTT.

This clonotype was counted between two and nine times. The chain couples TRBV7-3 to TRBJ2-2, with 8 bases fitting TRBD2. V lost 2 bases, J lost 5 bases, and 7 bases stayed unmatched. The length of the CDR3 is 16 residues. The germline gives CDR1 SGHTA, CDR2 FQGTGA. CDR3 DNA: TGTGCCAGCAGCTTAGGGCTAGCGGGCCCGACCGGGGAGCTGTTTTTT. Translating gives CASSLGLAGPTGELFF.

The count of this clonotype is one. Possible read error: a much larger clone is one base away. The J gene is TRBJ2-7, the V gene TRBV2; 7 positions agree with TRBD1. CDR3 length: 16 amino acids. After removal of 5 bases from V and 6 bases from J, the junction contained 16 bases not matched to a gene. The germline gives CDR1 SNHLY, CDR2 FYNNEI. Written as DNA, the CDR3 is TGTGCCAGCAGTCCCTACCCCCCCGGGACAGTTAGCGAGCAGTACTTC. Protein: CASSPYPPGTVSEQYF.

This rearrangement joins TRBV4-1 to TRBJ2-5, with 7 bases aligning to TRBD2. The CDR3 totals 15 residues. With V trimmed by 4 bases and J by 1 base, 6 bases remained unmatched. Germline CDR1 MGHRA, CDR2 YSYEKL. The CDR3 nucleotides read TGCGCCAGCAGCCGGATAGCGGGCGTCCAAGAGACCCAGTACTTC. It yields the protein CASSRIAGVQETQYF.

The chain recombines TRBV5-1 with TRBJ1-1, with TRBD1 matching over 9 bases. This CDR3 contains 17 residues. The V gene's germline CDR1 is SGHRS and CDR2 YFSETQ. Trimming cost V 6 bases and J 6 bases; bases outside gene matches: 18. CDR3: CASTPNLGTGNFAEAFF. The CDR3 DNA sequence: TGCGCCAGCACCCCGAACTTGGGGACAGGGAATTTCGCTGAAGCTTTCTTT.

This clonotype has ten or more counts. The chain joins TRBV4-1 to TRBJ2-7; possibly TRBD2 for D (5 bases). The V end lost 2 bases, the J end lost 6 bases, and 17 bases lay between the germline ends. Germline V gene sequence: CDR1 MGHRA, CDR2 YSYEKL. The CDR3 spans 15 residues. The CDR3 loop is CASSQIVSGFLEQYF. The CDR3 nucleotides are TGCGCCAGCAGCCAAATAGTCTCGGGGTTCCTCGAGCAGTACTTC.

The sample holds a few counts of this clonotype. This chain uses TRBV15 with TRBJ2-1; D remains ambiguous. Germline V gene sequence: CDR1 LNHNV, CDR2 YYDKDF (reference sequence). Trimming removed 8 bases from V and 0 bases from J, with 8 bases in between. The CDR3 has 13 residues. The CDR3 loop is CATGRSSYNEQFF. DNA of the CDR3: TGTGCCACCGGGCGGAGCTCCTACAATGAGCAGTTCTTC. Full variable domain (remainder filled in from reference TRBV15 and TRBJ2-1): DAMVIQNPRYQVTQFGKPVTLSCSQTLNHNVMYWYQQKSSQAPKLLFHYYDKDFNNEADTPDNFQSRRPNTSFCFLDIRSPGLGDTAMYLCATGRSSYNEQFFGPGTRLTVL.

The chain carries TRBV28 and TRBJ2-7; the match to TRBD2 covers 8 bases. The V and J ends lost 7 bases and 3 bases, in that order; junction bases with no gene match: 8. Looked up from germline, CDR1 is MDHEN and CDR2 is SYDVKM. This CDR3 has 14 amino acids. The CDR3 DNA reads as TGTGCCAGCATCCCACATAGCGGGAACTACGAGCAGTACTTC. The encoded protein is CASIPHSGNYEQYF.

The J gene is TRBJ1-2, the V gene TRBV20-1, with a weak D call TRBD1 (6 bases). Germline values: CDR1 DFQATT, CDR2 SNEGSKA (reference sequence). This CDR3 is built from 12 residues. V was pared by 4 bases and J by 6 bases, with 12 bases between. The CDR3 sequence: CSAILRQDGYTF. In nucleotides, the CDR3 is TGCAGTGCTATCCTACGACAGGATGGCTACACCTTC.

The V and J genes are TRBV7-9 and TRBJ1-4; 11 bases map to TRBD1. The CDR3 is 15 residues long. Germline CDR1 SEHNR, CDR2 FQNEAQ (reference sequence). V dropped 5 bases and J dropped 7; count of bases not matched to a gene: 6. The chain's CDR3 is CASSQAGQGGEKLFF. Here the CDR3 DNA reads TGTGCCAGCAGCCAGGCGGGACAGGGGGGTGAAAAACTGTTTTTT.

There are a few counts of this clonotype. The CDR3 sequence is CATSSERKYRDNEQFF. The CDR3 bases are TGTGCCACCAGCAGCGAGAGAAAATACAGGGACAATGAGCAGTTCTTC. The gene calls are TRBV15 and TRBJ2-1; possibly TRBD1 for D (6 bases). V was shortened by 3 bases and J by 5 bases, with 17 bases between the two germline ends. The germline gives CDR1 LNHNV, CDR2 YYDKDF (reference sequence). This CDR3 spans 16 amino acids. The whole variable domain, remainder taken from reference TRBV15 and TRBJ2-1, is DAMVIQNPRYQVTQFGKPVTLSCSQTLNHNVMYWYQQKSSQAPKLLFHYYDKDFNNEADTPDNFQSRRPNTSFCFLDIRSPGLGDTAMYLCATSSERKYRDNEQFFGPGTRLTVL.

There are a few counts of this clonotype. The V gene is TRBV27, the J gene TRBJ1-1; D call uncertain. Germline V lookup: CDR1 MNHEY, CDR2 SMNVEV (reference sequence). The CDR3 is made up of 13 amino acids. Trimming cost V 4 bases and J 1 base, with 7 bases left between them. The CDR3 sequence: CASSYDTNTEAFF. CDR3 bases: TGTGCCAGCAGTTACGACACGAACACTGAAGCTTTCTTT.

This clonotype was detected ten times or more. This sequence joins TRBV18 and TRBJ2-7; a possible D gene is TRBD1 (5 bases). The CDR3 consists of 13 residues. Germline-derived CDR1 and CDR2 are KGHSH and LQKENI. Trimming left V 6 bases short and J 6 bases short, with 15 bases between. For the CDR3, the DNA is TGTGCCAGCTCCCCGACACAGGCGGTCGAGCAGTACTTC. Protein sequence: CASSPTQAVEQYF.

This clonotype was found a few times. V and J are TRBV11-2 and TRBJ2-5; the D gene could be TRBD1 or TRBD2 (5 bases each). The CDR3 is made up of 14 amino acids. V was shortened by 0 bases and J by 5 bases, with 10 bases between the two germline ends. The germline V gene encodes CDR1 SGHAT and CDR2 FQNNGV. The CDR3 nucleotides read TGTGCCAGCAGCTTAGATGCAGGGAGCGAGACCCAGTACTTC. Translation gives CASSLDAGSETQYF.

This clonotype was recorded many times. The CDR3 here is CASSILPGQGRQPQHF. CDR3 nucleotides: TGTGCCAGCAGTATCTTACCGGGACAGGGTCGACAGCCCCAGCATTTT. The chain joins TRBV6-2 or TRBV6-3 to TRBJ1-5; TRBD1 aligns across 9 bases. CDR1 MNHEY and CDR2 SVGEGT come from the germline V gene. Trimming at V came to 5 bases and at J to 7 bases, leaving 12 bases not matched to a gene. This CDR3 comprises 16 residues.

This clonotype was picked up a small number of times. This chain uses TRBV9 with TRBJ2-1, with D maybe TRBD1 (6 bases). The ends were cut back, 3 bases at V and 7 bases at J, with 20 bases in the middle. This CDR3 has 16 amino acids. Germline-derived CDR1 and CDR2 are SGDLS and YYNGEE. CDR3 residues: CASSATLEGVRNEQFF. CDR3 coding DNA: TGTGCCAGCAGCGCGACGCTAGAGGGGGTACGGAATGAGCAGTTCTTC.

This clonotype occurred many times. CDR3 amino acids: CASWGLASSYNEQFF. The CDR3, as DNA: TGTGCCAGCTGGGGACTAGCGAGCTCCTACAATGAGCAGTTCTTC. The chain links TRBV2 to TRBJ2-1; 10 nucleotides align to TRBD2. The CDR3 totals 15 residues. CDR1 SNHLY and CDR2 FYNNEI come from the germline V gene. The V and J ends lost 8 bases and 0 bases, in that order; junction bases with no gene match: 4.

The sample holds a few counts of this clonotype. V usage is TRBV20-1 and J usage is TRBJ1-5; possible D gene TRBD1, 6 bases. Germline assignment: CDR1 DFQATT and CDR2 SNEGSKA (reference sequence). With 1 base removed from V and 0 bases from J, the gap between germline ends came to 13 bases. The CDR3 consists of 16 residues. CDR3 sequence: CSARVTGLLSNQPQHF. The CDR3, as DNA: TGCAGTGCTAGAGTAACAGGGCTACTTAGCAATCAGCCCCAGCATTTT.

A few counts support this clonotype. DNA of the CDR3: TGCAGCGTTGACCAGCGGACCAACAATGAGCAGTTCTTC. It codes for CSVDQRTNNEQFF. The rearrangement links TRBV29-1 to TRBJ2-1; D perhaps matches TRBD2 (5 bases). CDR1 SQVTM and CDR2 ANQGSEA come from the germline V gene. Trimming shortened V by 3 bases and J by 5 bases, and 11 bases separated the two germline ends. CDR3 length: 13 amino acids.

The chain recombines TRBV18 with TRBJ1-5, with TRBD1 matching 9 bases. The CDR3 spans 17 residues. V shed 4 bases and J 1 base; nucleotides not matched to a gene: 8. The germline gives CDR1 KGHSH, CDR2 LQKENI. CDR3 bases: TGTGCCAGCTCACTCCTCGGGACAGGGATGAGCAATCAGCCCCAGCATTTT. It is translated as CASSLLGTGMSNQPQHF.